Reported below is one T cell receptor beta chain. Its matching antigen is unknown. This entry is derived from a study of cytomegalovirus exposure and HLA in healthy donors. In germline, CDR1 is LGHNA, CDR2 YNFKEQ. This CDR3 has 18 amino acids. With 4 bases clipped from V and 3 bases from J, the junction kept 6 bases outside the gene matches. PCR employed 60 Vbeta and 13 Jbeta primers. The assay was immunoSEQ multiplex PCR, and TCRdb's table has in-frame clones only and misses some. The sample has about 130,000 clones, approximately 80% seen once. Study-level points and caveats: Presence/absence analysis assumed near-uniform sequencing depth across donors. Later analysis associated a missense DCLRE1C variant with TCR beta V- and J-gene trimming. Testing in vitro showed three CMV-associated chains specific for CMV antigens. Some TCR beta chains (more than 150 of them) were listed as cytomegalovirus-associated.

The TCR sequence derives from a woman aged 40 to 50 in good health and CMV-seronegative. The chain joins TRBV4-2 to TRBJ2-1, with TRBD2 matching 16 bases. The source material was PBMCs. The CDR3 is CASSPWGTSGRGYNEQFF. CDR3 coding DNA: TGTGCCAGCAGCCCATGGGGGACTAGCGGGAGGGGCTACAATGAGCAGTTCTTC.